The TCR beta chain described here comes from a study of CD8+CD57+ T cells in acquired aplastic anemia (dated by TCRdb to the late 2010s). A note on the overall study: DNA extracted from sorted CD4+ and CD8+ cells had a mean of approximately 3 ug, with a range of about 0.19 to 30 ug. For healthy donor samples, the average read count was about 9.9 million for CD4+ cells and approximately 11 million for CD8+ cells.

In the study, sorted CD4+ and CD8+ blood T cells from patients with severe aplastic anemia and from healthy subjects underwent deep sequencing of TCR repertoires. Ficoll-Paque density gradient centrifugation was used to isolate peripheral blood mononuclear cells. Before DNA was extracted, CD4+ and CD8+ T cells were sorted using either FACS or magnetic beads. TCR beta VDJ combination and CDR3 sequence profiling used genomic DNA as the template. TCR repertoire sequencing was run on an Illumina HiSeq 2000. In the source study's methods: TRBV/TRBJ rearrangement plots, CDR3 size and DJ length profiles, and Simpson's diversity index were used to assess repertoires. The most abundant DNA sequence in the deep sequencing data was taken as the immunodominant clone. CDR3 amino acid sequences were checked for sharing across subjects and were also compared against the VDJdb database and published repertoires. TCRdb applied fastp at Q25 and MiXCR to the public reads, then kept only in-frame beta chains. Rows are combined by CDR3 protein, so each entry shows the most common genes and DNA. The authors' filters were not applied to this entry. A total of over 200,000 distinct CDR3 sequences appear in this sample, around 60% of them only once. The top ten hold approximately 30% of the sample.

CDR1 and CDR2 are drawn from the germline V gene: SGHRS, YFSETQ. The CDR3 goes from the cysteine to the phenylalanine over 14 residues. Left in the record is the CDR3 DNA by itself, 42 bases read in frame from the first base. The junction carries 13 bases between V and J, which are trimmed by 2 bases and 5 bases respectively. Broader findings and caveats from the paper: About 30 CD8+ CDR3 sequences were found in both patients and controls but appeared to be highly expressed in patients and within the immunodominant clones of the patients. No significant difference in CD8+ Simpson's diversity was found between patients and healthy controls (P=0.060).

In regard to this clonotype: The antigen this receptor binds is unknown. No qualities accompany the bases; no much larger clone lies one base away.

The clonotype was recovered from a human donor in good health. Sequences were obtained from sorted CD4+, CD8+, or CD8+CD57+ T cells (not recorded which) from PBMCs. The rearranged segments are TRBV5-1 and TRBJ1-1; TRBD1 is possibly the D segment (6 matching bases). The CDR3 amino acid sequence is: CASSFAQGRTEAFF. The DNA sequence is TGCGCCAGCAGCTTCGCGCAGGGGCGAACTGAAGCTTTCTTT.